These 21 T cell receptor beta chains were sequenced from one sample in a study of cytomegalovirus exposure and HLA in healthy donors. 13 Jbeta primers and 60 Vbeta primers were used for the PCR. Generated by immunoSEQ multiplex PCR, the TCRdb table keeps only in-frame clones and is missing some. The sample carries around 160,000 clones, around 78% recorded once. Sequencing was carried out using PBMCs. All receptors derive from a woman in her late teens or twenties in good health and CMV-seronegative.

The chain recombines TRBV5-4 with TRBJ2-7; 14 bases are shared with TRBD2. This CDR3 spans 16 amino acids. CDR1 and CDR2 from the germline V gene are SGHNT and YYREEE (reference sequence). Losses at the gene ends were 4 bases for V and 0 bases for J; bases not matched to a gene: 3. CDR3 sequence: CASSEGLAGVSYEQYF. The CDR3, as DNA: TGTGCCAGCAGCGAGGGACTAGCGGGGGTCTCCTACGAGCAGTACTTC.

The rearrangement joins TRBV15 to TRBJ1-2; weak D call: TRBD1 (5 bases). V was trimmed by 0 bases and J by 8 bases, leaving 13 bases between them. Per germline, CDR1 LNHNV and CDR2 YYDKDF (reference sequence). The CDR3 runs to 14 residues. CDR3 nucleotides: TGTGCCACCAGCAGAGAGGGCGACAGTCCCGGCTACACCTTC. This translates into CATSREGDSPGYTF.

The chain joins TRBV6-5 to TRBJ2-2; possibly TRBD2 for D (6 bases). The length of the CDR3 is 14 residues. The V end was cut by 0 bases, the J end by 7 bases, with 9 bases between. The germline V gene encodes CDR1 MNHEY and CDR2 SVGAGI. In DNA form, the CDR3 reads TGTGCCAGCAGTTACTCACGGGGGAGCGGGGAGCTGTTTTTT. Its protein product is CASSYSRGSGELFF.

The DNA for the CDR3 is TGTGCCAGCAGCTTCCCTGGGCAGCGGAATTACAATGAGCAGTTCTTC. Its translation: CASSFPGQRNYNEQFF. This rearrangement joins TRBV5-4 to TRBJ2-1, with D possibly matching TRBD2 (5 bases). With 2 bases removed from V and 4 bases from J, the gap between germline ends came to 16 bases. Per germline, CDR1 SGHNT and CDR2 YYREEE (reference sequence). This CDR3 contains 16 residues.

This chain connects TRBV5-8 to TRBJ2-5, with D tentatively TRBD1 (5 bases). V was cut by 4 bases and J by 1 base, with 14 bases left in between. The germline gives CDR1 SGHTS, CDR2 YDEGEE. The CDR3 totals 15 residues. The CDR3 DNA reads TGTGCCAGCAGCCCCGGCAGGGCCGGCCAAGAGACCCAGTACTTC. Amino acid sequence: CASSPGRAGQETQYF.

This chain links TRBV27 with TRBJ2-1; 7 nucleotides align to TRBD2. CDR3 length equals 16 residues. Trimming removed 2 bases from V and 7 bases from J; junction bases left unmatched: 11. Germline lookup yields CDR1 MNHEY and CDR2 SMNVEV (reference sequence). The CDR3 bases are TGTGCCAGCAGTTTACCTCCGGGACTAAGCTCGAATGAGCAGTTCTTC. It translates to CASSLPPGLSSNEQFF.

The chain has TRBV2 and TRBJ1-1, with D maybe TRBD1 (5 bases). This CDR3 comprises 14 residues. V lost 3 bases and J lost 0, with 8 bases in between. Germline CDR1 SNHLY, CDR2 FYNNEI. CDR3 in amino acids: CASSDGQLNTEAFF. The DNA of the CDR3 is TGTGCCAGCAGTGATGGACAACTGAACACTGAAGCTTTCTTT.

The rearrangement uses TRBV6-5 and TRBJ2-2; D perhaps matches TRBD2 (5 bases). Trimming removed 2 bases at V and 4 bases at J, with 11 bases between. Germline loops: CDR1 MNHEY, CDR2 SVGAGI. The length of the CDR3 is 15 residues. CDR3 coding DNA: TGTGCCAGCAGTTACGAGGGTTCGAGCACCGGGGAGCTGTTTTTT. This gives the protein CASSYEGSSTGELFF.

The chain has TRBV4-1 and TRBJ2-3; 8 nucleotides align to TRBD2. V shed 1 base, J shed 6 bases, and the junction held 3 bases outside the gene matches. The germline gives CDR1 MGHRA, CDR2 YSYEKL. The CDR3 runs to 14 residues. The CDR3 DNA follows: TGCGCCAGCAGCCAAGCGGGCGGGGGGGATACGCAGTATTTT. It encodes CASSQAGGGDTQYF.

The chain carries TRBV27 and TRBJ2-3, with D hard to call. The CDR3 is made up of 14 amino acids. V was cut by 0 bases and J by 6 bases, with 10 bases left in between. CDR1 MNHEY and CDR2 SMNVEV come from the germline V gene (reference sequence). The CDR3: CASSLSAASDTQYF. The CDR3 DNA sequence: TGTGCCAGCAGTTTATCTGCGGCATCGGATACGCAGTATTTT.

The V call is TRBV19, the J call TRBJ2-3, with 7 bases that match TRBD2. The V gene's germline CDR1 is LNHDA and CDR2 SQIVND (reference sequence). The CDR3 has 14 residues. Trimming removed 6 bases from V and 4 bases from J; junction bases left unmatched: 7. CDR3 bases: TGTGCCAGTAGGACGGGAGGCTCCGCAGATACGCAGTATTTT. Its translation: CASRTGGSADTQYF.

V is TRBV28 and J is TRBJ2-5; tentative D call: TRBD1 (6 bases). Near its end, the DNA agrees better with TRBJ2-7, so the J call may be wrong. In germline, CDR1 is MDHEN, CDR2 SYDVKM. This CDR3 is 17 amino acids long. This CDR3 reads CASSTTRGTGKFYEQYF. CDR3 coding DNA: TGTGCCAGCAGTACAACCCGCGGAACAGGGAAATTCTACGAGCAGTACTTC.

The table lists this clone with a count of one. The J gene is TRBJ2-7, the V gene TRBV27; 9 bases fit TRBD1. The CDR3 totals 14 residues. Germline V gene lookup returns CDR1 MNHEY and CDR2 SMNVEV (reference sequence). The ends lost 6 bases at V and 3 bases at J; junction bases unmatched: 6. As DNA, the CDR3 is TGTGCCAGCAGCGCCGGGGACAGGGTCTACGAGCAGTACGTC. It translates to CASSAGDRVYEQYV.

The chain is built from TRBV27 and TRBJ2-4, with 15 bases that match TRBD2. The CDR3 contains 16 residues. Germline V lookup: CDR1 MNHEY, CDR2 SMNVEV (reference sequence). The J segment lost 6 bases and the V segment lost 5 bases, leaving 5 bases of the junction unmatched. Here the CDR3 DNA reads TGTGCCAGCAGTCCCCGGACTAGCGGGGGGGTAAACATTCAGTACTTC. It is translated as CASSPRTSGGVNIQYF.

The chain has TRBV18 and TRBJ2-6; TRBD1 matches 8 bases. This CDR3 has 17 residues. Germline-derived CDR1 and CDR2 are KGHSH and LQKENI. V lost 2 bases and J lost 2; bases outside the gene matches: 5. This chain's CDR3 is CASSPRTGWAGANVLTF. As DNA, the CDR3 is TGTGCCAGCTCACCAAGGACAGGGTGGGCTGGGGCCAACGTCCTGACTTTC.

This chain uses TRBV28 with TRBJ1-3; 8 bases fit TRBD1. V dropped 2 bases and J dropped 0; count of bases not matched to a gene: 6. Germline V gene sequence: CDR1 MDHEN, CDR2 SYDVKM. The CDR3 extends over 17 amino acids. CDR3 DNA sequence: TGTGCCAGCAGTTTAAAGATGGACAGGGTCTCTGGAAACACCATATATTTT. Amino acids: CASSLKMDRVSGNTIYF.

This chain uses TRBV2 with TRBJ2-1, with 7 bases that match TRBD2. This CDR3 contains 15 residues. Germline loops: CDR1 SNHLY, CDR2 FYNNEI. Trimming cost V 6 bases and J 3 bases; bases outside gene matches: 8. This chain's CDR3 is CASRDPLAVYNEQFF. CDR3 DNA sequence: TGTGCCAGCAGGGATCCTCTAGCGGTCTACAATGAGCAGTTCTTC.

V gene TRBV19 combines with J gene TRBJ1-5; D is perhaps TRBD1 (5 bases). This CDR3 has 15 amino acids. CDR1 is LNHDA, CDR2 SQIVND, per germline (reference sequence). V was clipped by 1 base and J by 6 bases, with 13 bases between them. For the CDR3, the DNA is TGTGCCAGTAGTATAGGGTCCAGGGTGGTTCAGCCCCAGCATTTT. This gives the protein CASSIGSRVVQPQHF. Filled out from reference TRBV19 and TRBJ1-5, the complete variable domain reads DGGITQSPKYLFRKEGQNVTLSCEQNLNHDAMYWYRQDPGQGLRLIYYSQIVNDFQKGDIAEGYSVSREKKESFPLTVTSAQKNPTAFYLCASSIGSRVVQPQHFGDGTRLSIL.

The gene calls are TRBV5-4 and TRBJ1-1, with 8 bases fitting TRBD1. The CDR3 is 14 amino acids. Germline V gene data show CDR1 as SGHNT and CDR2 as YYREEE (reference sequence). The J segment lost 5 bases and the V segment lost 4 bases, leaving 7 bases of the junction unmatched. CDR3 loop: CASSRTGGWTEAFF. CDR3 nucleotide sequence: TGTGCCAGCAGCCGTACAGGGGGGTGGACTGAAGCTTTCTTT.

The chain has TRBV7-2 and TRBJ2-7; 7 positions match TRBD1. Germline trimming cut 5 bases from V and 3 bases from J; bases unmatched to any gene: 10. This CDR3 has 15 amino acids. Per germline, CDR1 SGHTA and CDR2 FQGNSA. The DNA of the CDR3 is TGTGCCAGCAGCACTTCGACAGGGAAGTTCTACGAGCAGTACTTC. Protein sequence: CASSTSTGKFYEQYF.

This rearrangement joins TRBV7-8 to TRBJ1-1, with D hard to call. Per the germline V gene, CDR1 is SGHVS and CDR2 is FQNEAQ. V lost 3 bases and J lost 2, with 4 bases in between. This CDR3 comprises 12 residues. The CDR3 DNA sequence: TGTGCCAGCAGCTTTAGTAACACTGAAGCTTTCTTT. This gives the protein CASSFSNTEAFF.